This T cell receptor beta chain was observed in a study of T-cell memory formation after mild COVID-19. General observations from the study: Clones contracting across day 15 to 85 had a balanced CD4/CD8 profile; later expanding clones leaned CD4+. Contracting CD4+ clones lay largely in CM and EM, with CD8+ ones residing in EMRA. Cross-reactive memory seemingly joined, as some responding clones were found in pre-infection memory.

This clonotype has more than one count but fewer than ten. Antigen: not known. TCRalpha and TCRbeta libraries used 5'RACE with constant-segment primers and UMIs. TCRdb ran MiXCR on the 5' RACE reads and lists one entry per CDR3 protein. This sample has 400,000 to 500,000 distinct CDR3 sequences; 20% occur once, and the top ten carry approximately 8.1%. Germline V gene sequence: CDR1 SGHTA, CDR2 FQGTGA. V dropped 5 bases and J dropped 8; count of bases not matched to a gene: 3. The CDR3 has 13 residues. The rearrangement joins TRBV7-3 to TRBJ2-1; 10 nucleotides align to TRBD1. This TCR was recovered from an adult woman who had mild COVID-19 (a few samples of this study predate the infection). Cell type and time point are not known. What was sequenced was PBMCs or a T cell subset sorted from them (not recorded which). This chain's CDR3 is CASSPDRGDEQFF. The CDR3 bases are TGTGCCAGCAGCCCGGACAGGGGGGATGAGCAGTTCTTC.